The present T cell receptor (beta chain) was sequenced within a study of Graves' ophthalmopathy and Graves' hyperthyroidism. CDR3 size: 15 residues. V was cut by 7 bases and J by 0 bases, with 13 bases left in between. Uncontrolled infections, pregnancy, lactation or other autoimmune diseases led to patient exclusion. PBMCs stemmed from around 10 ml of fresh peripheral blood. RNA served as the template for amplifying TCR beta CDR3 regions. Second-round multiplex PCR followed a first-round RT-PCR using HTBI primers. TCRdb itself ran the multiplex PCR reads through MiXCR, one entry per CDR3 protein. Of 650,000 to 800,000 distinct CDR3 sequences in the sample, roughly 39% were seen once.

This receptor was obtained from an adult man with Graves' ophthalmopathy. The sequencing sample was made of peripheral blood. The chain joins TRBV12-3 or TRBV12-4 to TRBJ1-3; D unclear. The CDR3 loop is CASTLGWDSGNTIYF. In nucleotides, the CDR3 is TGTGCCAGCACCCTAGGGTGGGACTCTGGAAACACCATATATTTT.